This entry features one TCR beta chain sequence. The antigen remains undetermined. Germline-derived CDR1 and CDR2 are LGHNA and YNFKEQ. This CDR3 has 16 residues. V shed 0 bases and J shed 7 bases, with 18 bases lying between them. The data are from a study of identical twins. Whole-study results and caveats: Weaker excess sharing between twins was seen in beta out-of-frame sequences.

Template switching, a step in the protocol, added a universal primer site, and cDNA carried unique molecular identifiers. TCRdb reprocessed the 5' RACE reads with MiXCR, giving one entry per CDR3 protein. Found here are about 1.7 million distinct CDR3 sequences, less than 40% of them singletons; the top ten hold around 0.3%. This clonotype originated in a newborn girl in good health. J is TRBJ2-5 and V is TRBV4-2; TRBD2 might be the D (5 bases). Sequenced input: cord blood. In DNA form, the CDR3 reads TGTGCCAGCAGCCAAGAACCCTCGGGATTAGCAGGGACCCAGTACTTC. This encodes CASSQEPSGLAGTQYF.